These 24 T cell receptor beta chains were all obtained from the same sample, sequenced in a study of cytomegalovirus exposure and HLA in healthy donors. The PCR made use of 60 Vbeta and 13 Jbeta primers. The protocol was immunoSEQ multiplex PCR, while the TCRdb copy is restricted to in-frame clones and leaves out a portion. The table shows about 110,000 clones, with around 61% occurring only once. The specimen was PBMCs. All receptors come from a woman in her thirties in good health and CMV-seronegative.

The chain has TRBV5-1 and TRBJ2-5; 9 positions agree with TRBD1. V dropped 3 bases and J dropped 3; count of bases not matched to a gene: 3. CDR1 is SGHRS, CDR2 YFSETQ, per germline. This CDR3 is 14 amino acids long. DNA of the CDR3: TGCGCCAGCAGCTCGGACAGGGGAGAAGAGACCCAGTACTTC. Encoded protein: CASSSDRGEETQYF.

J is TRBJ2-7 and V is TRBV28, with 7 bases that match TRBD1. This CDR3 is built from 13 residues. V was clipped by 6 bases and J by 2 bases; unmatched bases: 4. Germline CDR1 and CDR2: MDHEN and SYDVKM. CDR3 sequence reads: CASRSGTAYEQYF. CDR3 DNA: TGTGCCAGCAGATCAGGGACAGCCTACGAGCAGTACTTC.

The chain uses TRBV14 and TRBJ2-1; 8 bases align to TRBD2. Looked up from germline, CDR1 is SGHDN and CDR2 is FVKESK. Trimming took 2 bases from V and 0 from J; bases not matched to a gene: 0. The CDR3 extends over 15 amino acids. The CDR3 loop reads CASSQSGSSYNEQFF. Written as DNA, the CDR3 is TGTGCCAGCAGCCAAAGCGGGAGCTCCTACAATGAGCAGTTCTTC.

The chain joins TRBV30 to TRBJ1-6; perhaps TRBD1 as D (5 bases). Between the trimmed V and J ends, which lost 0 bases and 8 bases, there was a span of 14 bases. Germline-derived CDR1 and CDR2 are GTSNPN and SVGIG (reference sequence). CDR3 length: 15 residues. The DNA for the CDR3 is TGTGCCTGGAGTGTAGACAGTGCGAGTGATTCACCCCTCCACTTT. It encodes CAWSVDSASDSPLHF.

This clone was picked up a small number of times. The rearrangement joins TRBV11-2 to TRBJ2-3; D perhaps matches TRBD1 (6 bases). V was shortened by 2 bases and J by 4 bases, with 10 bases between the two germline ends. Per germline, CDR1 SGHAT and CDR2 FQNNGV. This CDR3 is built from 14 residues. The CDR3 DNA is TGTGCCAGCAGCTTACAGGGGTCGGCAGATACGCAGTATTTT. Its protein product is CASSLQGSADTQYF. Complete variable domain (other parts from reference TRBV11-2 and TRBJ2-3): EAGVAQSPRYKIIEKRQSVAFWCNPISGHATLYWYQQILGQGPKLLIQFQNNGVVDDSQLPKDRFSAERLKGVDSTLKIQPAKLEDSAVYLCASSLQGSADTQYFGPGTRLTVL.

This chain links TRBV5-1 with TRBJ1-2; a weak D match, TRBD1 (5 bases). The CDR3 extends over 16 amino acids. In germline, CDR1 is SGHRS, CDR2 YFSETQ. V lost 0 bases and J lost 0, with 12 bases in between. For the CDR3, the DNA is TGCGCCAGCAGCTTGGGCCGACAGAGCTCTAACTATGGCTACACCTTC. Translation: CASSLGRQSSNYGYTF.

This CDR3 is CASSLGGSYGYTF. CDR3 coding DNA: TGTGCCAGCAGTTTGGGAGGGTCGTATGGCTACACCTTC. The V gene is TRBV28, the J gene TRBJ1-2; D not certain. V lost 3 bases to trimming and J lost 5 bases, with 10 bases between them. Germline loops: CDR1 MDHEN, CDR2 SYDVKM. This CDR3 contains 13 residues.

The rearrangement joins TRBV7-2 to TRBJ2-7; possible D gene TRBD2, 6 bases. Germline V gives CDR1 SGHTA, CDR2 FQGNSA. The CDR3 covers 16 residues. V lost 4 bases, J lost 0 bases, and 16 bases lay in between. CDR3 loop: CASSSAGLSLSYEQYF. The CDR3 DNA reads as TGTGCCAGCAGCTCTGCGGGACTGTCCCTCTCCTACGAGCAGTACTTC.

The chain combines TRBV29-1 with TRBJ2-7; weak D call: TRBD2 (6 bases). V was shortened by 5 bases and J by 6 bases, with 17 bases between the two germline ends. The germline gives CDR1 SQVTM, CDR2 ANQGSEA. The CDR3 sequence is 13 residues long. In DNA form, the CDR3 reads TGCAGCGTTACAGAGGCGGGGTGGAGCGAGCAGTACTTC. This codes for CSVTEAGWSEQYF.

This clone turned up a few times. The chain joins TRBV2 to TRBJ1-5; 11 bases line up with TRBD1. The CDR3 runs 13 residues. CDR1 is SNHLY, CDR2 FYNNEI, per germline. The V and J ends lost 8 bases and 7 bases, in that order; junction bases with no gene match: 4. The CDR3 region has the DNA TGTGCCAGCCAGGACAGGGGGCGCCAGCCCCAGCATTTT. It specifies CASQDRGRQPQHF.

The V call is TRBV7-2, the J call TRBJ2-7, with D possibly TRBD1 on 5 matching bases. Trimming left V 5 bases short and J 2 bases short, with 16 bases between. CDR1 is SGHTA, CDR2 FQGNSA, per germline. The CDR3 has 15 amino acids. CDR3 sequence reads: CASSLRQGTPYEQYF. The CDR3 coding sequence is TGTGCCAGCAGCCTTAGGCAGGGTACTCCCTACGAGCAGTACTTC.

The gene calls are TRBV19 and TRBJ1-5; no reliable D call. Germline V gene data show CDR1 as LNHDA and CDR2 as SQIVND (reference sequence). V was clipped by 3 bases and J by 2 bases, with 17 bases between them. This CDR3 region has 17 residues. The CDR3 loop is CASSIPATVSRNQPQHF. CDR3 coding DNA: TGTGCCAGTAGTATCCCAGCGACCGTGAGTCGCAATCAGCCCCAGCATTTT.

The chain couples TRBV28 to TRBJ1-2, with 7 bases that match TRBD1. The V segment lost 5 bases and the J segment 7 bases; nucleotides outside the gene matches: 4. The length of the CDR3 is 12 residues. Looked up from germline, CDR1 is MDHEN and CDR2 is SYDVKM. The CDR3 spells CASSPTGLGYTF. The CDR3 coding sequence is TGTGCCAGCAGTCCGACAGGGCTTGGCTACACCTTC.

This chain uses TRBV5-4 with TRBJ2-5; D remains unclear. V shed 0 bases and J shed 0 bases, with 6 bases lying between them. Germline V gives CDR1 SGHNT, CDR2 YYREEE (reference sequence). This CDR3 has 14 amino acids. The chain's CDR3 is CASSLAGNQETQYF. The CDR3 DNA follows: TGTGCCAGCAGCTTGGCAGGCAACCAAGAGACCCAGTACTTC.

A word on this clone: At one boundary the junction diverges from the germline segment, which might be a read error. The chain couples TRBV7-9 to TRBJ1-2, with 7 bases matching TRBD1. The CDR3 sequence is 12 residues long. Germline loops: CDR1 SEHNR, CDR2 FQNEAQ (reference sequence). The DNA for the CDR3 is TGTTCCAGCAGCTTAGACAGGGATGGCTACACCTTC. It codes for CSSSLDRDGYTF.

This clone was picked up one time. The chain has TRBV19 and TRBJ1-1, with 10 bases matching TRBD1. The CDR3 covers 14 residues. The V and J ends lost 9 bases and 5 bases, in that order; junction bases with no gene match: 9. Germline lookup yields CDR1 LNHDA and CDR2 SQIVND (reference sequence). CDR3 nucleotide sequence: TGTGCCAGCTTCGACAGGGGGCGCGGAACTGAAGCTTTCTTT. Translating gives CASFDRGRGTEAFF.

Here the CDR3 reads CASSPPGEETQYF. The CDR3 region has the DNA TGTGCCAGCAGCCCCCCGGGGGAAGAGACCCAGTACTTC. The chain recombines TRBV7-2 with TRBJ2-5; tentatively, D is TRBD2 (6 bases). The CDR3 consists of 13 residues. The germline V and J ends were trimmed by 5 bases and 3 bases, with 10 bases remaining between them. Germline V gene data show CDR1 as SGHTA and CDR2 as FQGNSA.

The chain uses TRBV7-2 and TRBJ2-7, with a possible D match to TRBD1 (6 bases). CDR3 length: 13 residues. Per germline, CDR1 SGHTA and CDR2 FQGNSA. V lost 8 bases, J lost 0 bases, and 11 bases lay in between. CDR3 DNA: TGTGCCAGCCGCCGGGACACCTCCTACGAGCAGTACTTC. Translation gives CASRRDTSYEQYF.

This clone was seen a handful of times. The chain carries TRBV15 and TRBJ1-3; D remains unclear. Trimming took off 2 bases at V and 0 bases at J, with 8 bases between the two ends. The CDR3 runs to 15 residues. The V gene's germline CDR1 is LNHNV and CDR2 YYDKDF (reference sequence). CDR3 residues: CATSRRLDSGNTIYF. Written as DNA, the CDR3 is TGTGCCACCAGCAGACGACTTGACTCTGGAAACACCATATATTTT.

The table lists this clone with a few counts. J is TRBJ2-1 and V is TRBV27, with 13 bases lining up with TRBD2. The CDR3 consists of 16 residues. The junction had 6 bases not matched to a gene; V was cut back by 6 bases and J by 4 bases. Per the germline V gene, CDR1 is MNHEY and CDR2 is SMNVEV (reference sequence). Written as DNA, the CDR3 is TGTGCCAGCAGAATTGGGACTAGCGGGGAATACAATGAGCAGTTCTTC. Translated: CASRIGTSGEYNEQFF.

This clone was seen only a few times. V and J are TRBV5-8 and TRBJ2-1; D remains unclear. The CDR3 covers 11 residues. Germline V gene sequence: CDR1 SGHTS, CDR2 YDEGEE. Trimming removed 3 bases from V and 6 bases from J, with 4 bases in between. The CDR3, as DNA: TGTGCCAGCAGCTCCGGCAATGAGCAGTTCTTC. Amino acid sequence: CASSSGNEQFF. Full variable domain (remainder filled in from reference TRBV5-8 and TRBJ2-1): EAGVTQSPTHLIKTRGQQATLRCSPISGHTSVYWYQQALGLGLQFLLWYDEGEERNRGNFPPRFSGRQFPNYSSELNVNALELEDSALYLCASSSGNEQFFGPGTRLTVL.

The V call is TRBV7-2, the J call TRBJ1-5; D is unclear. CDR3 length: 13 residues. V was pared by 2 bases and J by 4 bases, with 6 bases between. Looked up from germline, CDR1 is SGHTA and CDR2 is FQGNSA. The CDR3 region has the DNA TGTGCCAGCAGCTTACTGGAGAATCAGCCCCAGCATTTT. This encodes CASSLLENQPQHF.

This rearrangement joins TRBV5-6 to TRBJ2-7, with a tentative D call TRBD2 (5 bases). The length of the CDR3 is 15 residues. From germline, CDR1 is SGHDT and CDR2 YYEEEE. V lost 4 bases to trimming and J lost 0 bases, with 14 bases between them. CDR3 DNA: TGTGCCAGCAGCCCGCTTGAGGGCAGCTCCTACGAGCAGTACTTC. It is translated as CASSPLEGSSYEQYF.

This chain links TRBV6-1 with TRBJ2-7; possibly TRBD2 for D (5 bases). CDR1 and CDR2 from the germline V gene are MNHNS and SASEGT. The V end lost 8 bases, the J end lost 3 bases, and 17 bases lay between the germline ends. The CDR3 runs to 14 residues. The CDR3 protein is CASSEAGASYEQYF. The CDR3 DNA reads TGTGCCAGCTCCGAGGCGGGCGCGAGCTACGAGCAGTACTTC.